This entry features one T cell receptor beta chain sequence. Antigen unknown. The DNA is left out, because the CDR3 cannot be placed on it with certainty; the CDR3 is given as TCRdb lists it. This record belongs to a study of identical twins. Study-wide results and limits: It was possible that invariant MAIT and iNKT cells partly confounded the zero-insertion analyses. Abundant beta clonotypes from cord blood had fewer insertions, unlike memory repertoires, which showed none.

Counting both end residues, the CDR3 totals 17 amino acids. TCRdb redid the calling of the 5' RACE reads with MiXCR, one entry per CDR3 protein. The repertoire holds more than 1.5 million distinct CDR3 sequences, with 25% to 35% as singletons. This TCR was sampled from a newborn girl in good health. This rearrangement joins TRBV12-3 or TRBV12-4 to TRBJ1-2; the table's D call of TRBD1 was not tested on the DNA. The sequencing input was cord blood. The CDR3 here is CASSLSGDREAFFGYTF.